This T cell receptor (beta chain) was sequenced for a study of cytomegalovirus exposure and HLA in healthy donors. The method was immunoSEQ multiplex PCR; TCRdb's version includes in-frame clones alone and lacks a portion of them. The sample yields 97,000 or so clones, about 95% seen once. Findings and limits, study-wide: CMV antigen specificity was confirmed in vitro for a few CMV-associated chains. Cytomegalovirus-associated status was assigned to fewer than 200 TCR beta chains.

The validation cohort, a group of 90 to 150 subjects, included the donors and was separate from the approximately 680-subject first cohort. As for this clone: Its specificity is not known.

Germline V gene data show CDR1 as LGHNA and CDR2 as YSLEER. CDR3 size: 14 residues. V was pared by 1 base and J by 4 bases, with 10 bases between. The sequence was collected from a woman aged 18 to 35 in good health and CMV-seronegative. The sample was PBMCs. The chain is built from TRBV4-3 and TRBJ1-2; D call uncertain. The CDR3 DNA reads TGCGCCAGCAGCCAAGCCTCAGGTTTCTATGGCTACACCTTC. This encodes CASSQASGFYGYTF.